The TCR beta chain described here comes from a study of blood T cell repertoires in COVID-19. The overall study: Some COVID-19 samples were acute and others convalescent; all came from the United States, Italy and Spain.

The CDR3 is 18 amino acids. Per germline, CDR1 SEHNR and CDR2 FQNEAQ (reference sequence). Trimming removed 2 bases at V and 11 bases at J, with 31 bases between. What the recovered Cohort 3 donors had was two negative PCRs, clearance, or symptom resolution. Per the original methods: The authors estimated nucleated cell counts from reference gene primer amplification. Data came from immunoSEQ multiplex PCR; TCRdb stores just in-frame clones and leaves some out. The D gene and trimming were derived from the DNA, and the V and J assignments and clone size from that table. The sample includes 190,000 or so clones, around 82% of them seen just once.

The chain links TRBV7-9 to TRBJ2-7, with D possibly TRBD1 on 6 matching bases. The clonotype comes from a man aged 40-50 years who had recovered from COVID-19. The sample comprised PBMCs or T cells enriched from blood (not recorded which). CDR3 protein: CASSLFLQRGWAVRLEYV. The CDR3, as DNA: TGTGCCAGCAGCTTATTTTTGCAGAGGGGGTGGGCCGTCCGTTTGGAGTACGTC.